This T cell receptor beta chain was retrieved from a study of OX40 agonist ivuxolimab in advanced cancers. Profiling relied on immunoSEQ multiplex PCR, and the TCRdb table lists in-frame clones only, not all of them. The table includes fewer than 40,000 clones, over 60% detected once. About this clone itself: The antigen is undetermined.

Blood sampling took place at baseline, cycle 4 day 1, and cycle 7 day 1. Overall study findings and caveats: Low levels of normalized T-cell clonal expansion also appeared in some nonresponders.

The receptor comes from an adult with an advanced solid tumor such as melanoma, head and neck, liver or kidney cancer. Sequencing was performed on CD4+ or CD8+ T cells sorted from blood, taken in a trial of the OX40 agonist ivuxolimab.

CDR3 nucleotides: TGTGCCAGCACTAACGTACAGGGCCGGGATGAGCAGTTCTTC. This gives the protein CASTNVQGRDEQFF. The chain combines TRBV6-6 with TRBJ2-1; TRBD1 is a possible D gene (6 bases). The CDR3 spans 14 residues. Trimming took off 7 bases at V and 8 bases at J, with 18 bases between the two ends. Germline V gene data show CDR1 as MNHNY and CDR2 as SVGAGI (reference sequence).